The rows below give T cell receptor beta chains drawn from one sample of a study of T cell responses to AZD1222 COVID-19 vaccine. Data came from immunoSEQ multiplex PCR; TCRdb stores just in-frame clones and leaves some out. The sample includes about 180,000 clones, approximately 94% of them seen just once. The sample in question was peripheral blood, obtained 28 days after the second AZD1222 dose. The receptors stem from an adult who received the AZD1222 COVID-19 vaccine. Both conserved end residues are trimmed from each CDR3. The size of a clone is reported for some rows only, either as once, few or many, or as a class for expanded clones.

size,V,J,CDR3
-,TRBV7-2,TRBJ1-4,ASSLEVGRAYEKLF
once,TRBV18,TRBJ2-1,ASSRFLGLAGDNEQF
-,TRBV2,TRBJ1-2,ASSRDGGGYT
-,TRBV19,TRBJ1-1,ASSIEGFSSVNTEAF
once,TRBV4-2,TRBJ2-7,ASSQTLAGGFYEQY
-,TRBV7-9,TRBJ2-2,ASSSGLAGETGELF
once,TRBV5-4,TRBJ1-2,ASRTGGYGYT
-,TRBV28,TRBJ1-1,ASSLMGHTEAF
-,TRBV9,TRBJ1-1,ASSVGAKNTEAF
-,TRBV16,TRBJ2-1,ASSHYLGGEQF
-,TRBV7-2,TRBJ2-1,ASSFSGQAYNEQF
-,TRBV5-6,TRBJ1-5,ASSRNNQPQH
-,TRBV2,TRBJ2-5,ATNVRGPGETQY